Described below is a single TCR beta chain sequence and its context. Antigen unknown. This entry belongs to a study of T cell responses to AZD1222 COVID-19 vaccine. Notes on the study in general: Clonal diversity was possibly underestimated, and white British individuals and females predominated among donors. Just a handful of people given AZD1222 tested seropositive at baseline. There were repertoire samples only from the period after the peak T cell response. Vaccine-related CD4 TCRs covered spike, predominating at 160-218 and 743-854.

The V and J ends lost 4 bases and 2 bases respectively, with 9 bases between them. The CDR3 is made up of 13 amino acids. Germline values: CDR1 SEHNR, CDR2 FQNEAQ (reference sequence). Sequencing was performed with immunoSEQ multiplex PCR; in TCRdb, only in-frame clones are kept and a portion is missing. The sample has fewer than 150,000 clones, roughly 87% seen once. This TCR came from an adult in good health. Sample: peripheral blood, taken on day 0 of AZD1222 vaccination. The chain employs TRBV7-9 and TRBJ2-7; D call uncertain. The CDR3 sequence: CASSSTSTYEQYF. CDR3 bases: TGTGCCAGCAGCTCAACAAGTACCTACGAGCAGTACTTC.